The text below deals with one TCR beta chain. Antigen unknown. This record comes from a study of CD8 T cell repertoires and HIV-1 epitope variants. Across the study: Cultures ran about ten days, with IL-2, IL-7 and IL-15 added on days 3 and 7. 1M T cells were kept uncultured as a baseline.

The table came from immunoSEQ multiplex PCR; TCRdb's copy has only in-frame clones and leaves some out. This table holds under 3,000 clones, 67% found once. The ends were cut back, 3 bases at V and 0 bases at J, with 9 bases in the middle. The CDR3 totals 15 residues. CDR1 is MDHEN and CDR2 is SYDVKM in the germline V gene. This receptor was obtained from a male donor with HIV. V usage is TRBV28 and J usage is TRBJ1-5; D is unclear. The sequencing input was cultured CD8+ T cells derived from PBMCs. The CDR3 spells CASSFYRYSNQPQHF. CDR3 bases: TGTGCCAGCAGTTTCTACAGATATAGCAATCAGCCCCAGCATTTT. Combining the CDR3 with reference TRBV28 and TRBJ1-5 gives the whole variable domain DVKVTQSSRYLVKRTGEKVFLECVQDMDHENMFWYRQDPGLGLRLIYFSYDVKMKEKGDIPEGYSVSREKKERFSLILESASTNQTSMYLCASSFYRYSNQPQHFGDGTRLSIL.